This T cell receptor beta chain was recorded in a study of blood T cell repertoires in COVID-19. Overall study: Sources were T cells, B-cell-depleted T cells, or PBMCs; the material itself was cDNA or gDNA.

In the study's own analysis: Amplification of reference gene primers was used by the study to estimate nucleated cell counts. TCRdb's table, derived via immunoSEQ multiplex PCR, lists solely in-frame clones and lacks some. That table supplies the V and J calls and clone size; D and trimming were determined from the DNA. The data hold 150,000 to 200,000 clones, with around 81% observed a single time. The specimen sequenced was peripheral blood. This receptor was taken from a man between 60 and 75 years old with active or convalescent COVID-19.

CDR3 sequence reads: CASSTPGHNYEQYF. The CDR3 DNA reads as TGTGCCAGCAGTACCCCGGGACATAACTACGAGCAGTACTTC. J is TRBJ2-7 and V is TRBV6-5; possible D gene TRBD1, 6 bases. The CDR3 totals 14 residues. V lost 5 bases to trimming and J lost 3 bases, with 14 bases between them. CDR1 and CDR2 from the germline V gene are MNHEY and SVGAGI.